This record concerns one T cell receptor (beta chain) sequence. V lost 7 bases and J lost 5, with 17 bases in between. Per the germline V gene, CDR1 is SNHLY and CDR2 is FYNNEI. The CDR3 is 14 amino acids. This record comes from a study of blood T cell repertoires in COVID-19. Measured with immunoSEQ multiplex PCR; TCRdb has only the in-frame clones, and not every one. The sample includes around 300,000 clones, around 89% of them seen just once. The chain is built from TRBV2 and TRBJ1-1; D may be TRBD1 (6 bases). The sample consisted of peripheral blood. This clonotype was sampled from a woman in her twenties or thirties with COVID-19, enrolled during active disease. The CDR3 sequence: CASTLREGGTEAFF. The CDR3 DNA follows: TGTGCCAGCACCCTTAGGGAGGGGGGGACTGAAGCTTTCTTT.